This TCR beta chain derives from a study of cytomegalovirus exposure and HLA in healthy donors (dated by TCRdb to 2016 to 2017). Some background on the complete study: According to an earlier analysis of around 600 of the donors, 150 million to 200 million T cells yielded 90 million to 140 million unique TCR beta sequences and less than 300 Gb of sequence data. An early release covering 550 to 700 HLA-typed donors comprised about 320 gigabases of sequencing data and tens of millions of unique TCR sequences. The genetic ancestry cluster associated with self-reported Caucasian donors included 65% to 90% of the roughly 390 genotyped donors. The study aimed to test whether cataloging public T cell receptors could reveal signatures of past pathogen exposure. Using immunosequencing, the study profiled T cell repertoires from around 670 subjects and related those repertoires to cytomegalovirus serostatus. A separate validation cohort of over a hundred different subjects was used in addition to the roughly 640-subject first cohort. High-throughput TCR immunosequencing, statistical association of individual TCRs with disease status, and machine learning were combined to predict cytomegalovirus infection status. To study patterns of TCR occurrence, a later analysis re-analyzed previously published TCR beta repertoires from several hundred donors and added high-resolution HLA genotyping. Rather than using new phenotypic data, the later analysis identified candidate immune exposures from TCR beta sequences and from how often those sequences occurred across donors. In an earlier analysis of around 540 of the donors, high-throughput TCR beta sequencing was used to judge whether each TCR beta V gene segment behaved as functional or pseudogenic. Donor age, sex, ethnicity and CMV serostatus were collected together with the repertoire data. A later genetic analysis took genome-wide SNP genotypes for about three fifths of the 666 donors and used that subset as a discovery cohort. All discovery cohort repertoires had been generated on a single sequencing platform. HLA typing included class I and class II loci at four-digit resolution. Typing coverage varied by locus: roughly 629-640 donors for A, B, C, DRB1 and DQB1; roughly 500 for DQA1; about 590 for DPA1; roughly 450 for DPB1. Because of strong linkage in the cohort, five DR-DQ haplotypes were treated as single units for association and clustering. Among around 400 genotyped donors of the cohort, an average of 235,054 unique TCR beta nucleotide sequences were sequenced per donor, around 20% of them non-productive.

This clone has a handful of counts. Its binding antigen is unknown. Nothing much larger sits one base from this clone, and base qualities are not available. In total, 600 or so healthy bone marrow donors made up the cohort. All cohort members were sampled while nominally healthy, although unrecorded immune exposures were likely present. The donor tested CMV seronegative, placing the donor among the 350 or so seronegative members of the cohort. Every donor gave a peripheral blood sample, and the peripheral blood mononuclear cells from that sample were used for TCR beta sequencing. The Qiagen DNeasy Blood Extraction Kit was used to extract genomic DNA from the blood cell samples. Libraries were built with the immunoSEQ multiplex PCR assay. For the multiplex PCR, a mixture combining 60 forward primers for TCR Vbeta segments and 13 reverse primers for TCR Jbeta segments was used. The CDR3 region of rearranged TCR beta genes was amplified from genomic DNA by a multiplex PCR assay. Amplified TCR beta libraries were sequenced as 87-base-pair reads on the Illumina HiSeq System. In the original analysis: A later analysis tallied 80 million to 95 million unique TCR beta chains across the approximately 670 repertoires, and approximately 12 million of those chains were shared by two or more donors. To remove PCR and sequencing errors, raw reads were error-corrected and collapsed into unique sequences using a nearest-neighbor algorithm that merged closely related sequences. V, D and J gene segments were assigned by aligning CDR3 sequences to IMGT reference sequences. For a sequence to be retained, at least a six-nucleotide match to both a V gene segment and a J gene segment was required. Rearrangements were classified as productive when the CDR3 lacked stop codons and remained in frame with V and J, and all other rearrangements were classified as non-productive. Following IMGT convention, CDR3 was defined as the stretch from the second conserved V-encoded cysteine up to the conserved J-encoded phenylalanine. Sequences without an unambiguous match to a single V gene segment were excluded from the earlier analysis of about 600 of the donors. An earlier analysis of several hundred of the donors classified V segments as functional when productive rearrangements were above 56.7% and as segregating when the standard deviation between donors was above 5%. A statistical classification framework was developed to diagnose cytomegalovirus status using the catalog of TCR beta chain sequences. V and J gene assignment, in a later analysis, came from comparing TCR nucleotide sequences with IMGT/GENE-DB human TR gene sequences. A later analysis assigned CDR3 sequences and most-parsimonious VDJ recombination scenarios with the TCRdist pipeline. In a later analysis, each TCR beta chain was defined by its CDR3 amino acid sequence together with its V-gene family, and reads lacking a unique V-gene family were excluded. A later analysis removed roughly 590 highly shared, low-generation-probability nucleotide sequences to deal with suspected cross-contamination and a sequencing artifact. In a later analysis, a clonal expansion index for each public chain was calculated from normalized within-repertoire ranks of inferred template counts. In a later analysis, generation probabilities were computed using a VDJ recombination model fitted to out-of-frame rearrangements, and the results were checked against IGoR. In a later analysis, TCR-TCR, TCR-HLA and TCR-CMV co-occurrence was scored with hypergeometric tests, and a repertoire-size bias correction was applied to TCR pairs. A later analysis estimated false discovery rates by permuting HLA or CMV assignments 20 times. In a later analysis, co-occurring TCRs were grouped using DBSCAN, with TCRdist sequence similarity added in when clustering inside HLA-allele-positive subsets. For co-occurrence clustering, repertoires with fewer than 30,000 or more than 120,000 public chains were excluded, along with roughly five repertoires with anomalous nucleotide sharing. In its TCRdb copy, this immuneACCESS table keeps in-frame sequences only and misses some clones. Where compared with another copy, unresolved V genes explain less than half of these, and the others have no known cause. The V and J calls and clone size were taken over from that table, and D and trimming were inferred from the DNA. The sample table contains about 140,000 clones; only one count was recorded for roughly 9.4% of them. 1.5% to 2% of the sample lies in the top ten.

The CDR3 sequence holds 16 residues, the cysteine and phenylalanine included. Just the 48-base CDR3 DNA is kept, in frame starting at base 1. CDR1 and CDR2, looked up from the germline V gene (reference sequence), are LNHDA and SQIVND. At the junction V is shortened by 5 bases and J by 0 bases, with 16 bases in between. What the authors observed across the whole study: A later genetic analysis associated a missense DCLRE1C variant with V-gene and J-gene trimming of TCR beta chains, and an independent cohort replicated the association. Broadly in line with IMGT annotations, most TCR beta V segments showed up in productive rearrangements about 87% or about 30% of the time in an earlier analysis of several hundred of the donors. In the study, approximately 160 TCR beta chains were listed as associated with cytomegalovirus. When HLA alleles, especially DR and DQ, strongly co-occurred, TCR associations were difficult to assign to individual alleles. A later genetic analysis reported fewer N-insertions in productive TCRs among donors in an Asian-associated ancestry cluster than the approximately 670-donor mean. A later analysis associated 17,000 or so TCR beta sequences with specific HLA alleles at a false discovery rate of 0.05. A cluster of highly shared sequence variants was judged likely to be a technical artifact of the sequencing pipeline. Cytomegalovirus status was reported to be diagnosed by the classifier with high specificity and sensitivity in both the original and validation cohorts. In a later analysis, HLA-associated TCR beta chains showed more clonal expansion and lower generation probabilities than non-associated chains that were equally common. A further reported finding was that TCR beta sequences accurately predicted the HLA-A and HLA-B alleles for most subjects in the first cohort. Several of the top co-occurrence clusters appeared to be linked to parvovirus B19, influenza, CMV and Epstein-Barr virus, according to a later analysis. It was suggested by the authors that the approach could potentially be generalized to other disease states and immunological phenotypes. Three of the identified cytomegalovirus-associated TCR beta chains were confirmed in vitro to be specific for cytomegalovirus antigens. This cohort had only TCR beta chains sequenced, and the lack of alpha or paired-chain data limited which features could be detected. Most TCR sequences were seen in very few donors, while some public TCRs were found in many individuals. For the cohort, immune exposure information was limited to CMV serostatus. Presence/absence analyses assumed roughly uniform sequencing depth across donors, an assumption that may not hold. A later analysis found that most CMV-associated TCR beta chains appeared HLA-restricted, with HLA associations seemingly driven largely by CMV exposure. In a later analysis, TCR association rates were found to vary across HLA loci, with the most associated TCRs seen for DRB1 alleles and the fewest for HLA-C alleles. Because the 87-base-pair reads could not distinguish some IMGT-functional V segments, including TRBV6-2 and TRBV6-3, those segments were excluded. Linkage disequilibrium might explain the correlated functional status among segregating V segments, but an unknown experimental factor could not be ruled out. Because some donors lacked HLA typing at each locus, the association tests relied only on the typed subset. Because counts were too low, roughly 17 rarely observed V segments, including chromosome 9 orphons, were left out of the earlier analysis of 587 of the donors.

Sequencing was done on a sample of PBMCs. This sequence originates from a male donor in good health and CMV-seronegative. The V gene is TRBV19 and the J gene is TRBJ1-1; TRBD1 is perhaps the D gene, given 6 matching bases. The DNA sequence is given as TGTGCCAGTAGTTCATTCCCTAGGACAGTGAACACTGAAGCTTTCTTT. Its translation reads: CASSSFPRTVNTEAFF.